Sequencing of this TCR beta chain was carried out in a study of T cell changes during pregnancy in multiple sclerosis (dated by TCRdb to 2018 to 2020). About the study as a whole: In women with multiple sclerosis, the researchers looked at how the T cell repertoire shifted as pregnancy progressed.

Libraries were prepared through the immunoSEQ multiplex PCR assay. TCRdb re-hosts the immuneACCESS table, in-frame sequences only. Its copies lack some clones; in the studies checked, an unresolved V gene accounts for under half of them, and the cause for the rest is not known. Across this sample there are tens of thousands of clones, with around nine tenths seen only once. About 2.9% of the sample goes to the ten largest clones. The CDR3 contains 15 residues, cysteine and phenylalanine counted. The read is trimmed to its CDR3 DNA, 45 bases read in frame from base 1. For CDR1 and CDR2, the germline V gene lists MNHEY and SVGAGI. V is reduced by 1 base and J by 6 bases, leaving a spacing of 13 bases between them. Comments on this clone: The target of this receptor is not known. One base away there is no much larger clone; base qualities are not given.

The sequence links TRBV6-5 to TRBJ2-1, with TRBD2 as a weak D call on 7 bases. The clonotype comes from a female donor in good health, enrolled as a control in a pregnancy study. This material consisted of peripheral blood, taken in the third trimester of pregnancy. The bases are TGTGCCAGCAGTTACTACGGGGGGCATGTCAATGAGCAGTTCTTC. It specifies CASSYYGGHVNEQFF.